These 32 T cell receptor beta chains came from one sample sequenced in a study of T cell changes during pregnancy in multiple sclerosis (dated by TCRdb to about 2019). The library came from the immunoSEQ multiplex PCR assay. TCRdb mirrors the immuneACCESS table, restricted to in-frame sequences. Some clones are absent from its copies; in checked studies, under half trace to an unresolved V gene, and the reason for the others is unknown. Across this sample there are tens of thousands of clones, with about 91% seen only once. 3.5% to 4% of the sample is in the top ten clones. Material: PBMCs, obtained in the first trimester of pregnancy. The receptor source for this set is a female donor in good health, serving as a control in a pregnancy study. Some clones in this sample may be carry-over from other donors' samples.

This clone was seen only once. The rearrangement links TRBV7-6 to TRBJ1-6, with 11 positions matching TRBD1. There are 15 residues in the CDR3. Germline V CDR1 and CDR2: SGHVS, FNYEAQ. The V segment lost 2 bases and the J segment 9 bases; nucleotides outside the gene matches: 3. CDR3 protein: CASSLRTGGSSPLHF. As DNA, the CDR3 is TGTGCCAGCAGCTTACGGACAGGGGGCAGTTCACCCCTCCACTTT.

The chain recombines TRBV6-5 with TRBJ1-2; 8 positions match TRBD1. The length of the CDR3 is 12 residues. The V and J ends lost 6 bases and 7 bases, in that order; junction bases with no gene match: 4. Germline CDR1 and CDR2: MNHEY and SVGAGI. CDR3 loop: CASRRTGSGYTF. Here the CDR3 DNA reads TGTGCCAGCAGGCGGACAGGGAGTGGCTACACCTTC.

DNA of the CDR3: TGTGCCATTCAGGACAGGGTTGAAGATACGCAGTATTTT. Translation gives CAIQDRVEDTQYF. The chain joins TRBV10-3 to TRBJ2-3, with 8 bases fitting TRBD1. Germline V gene sequence: CDR1 ENHRY, CDR2 SYGVKD. CDR3 length: 13 residues. V lost 9 bases, J lost 5 bases, and 7 bases stayed unmatched.

The chain is built from TRBV6-1 and TRBJ2-7; D ambiguous. V was cut by 5 bases and J by 7 bases, with 21 bases left in between. Per germline, CDR1 MNHNS and CDR2 SASEGT. The CDR3 consists of 15 residues. CDR3 coding DNA: TGTGCCAGCAGTCCCCCGGTTTTTGTGTCGGGTGAGCAGTACTTC. It yields the protein CASSPPVFVSGEQYF.

The V gene is TRBV5-8, the J gene TRBJ1-3; TRBD1 might be the D (6 bases). Germline CDR1 SGHTS, CDR2 YDEGEE. The CDR3 extends over 14 amino acids. V shed 2 bases and J shed 8 bases, with 14 bases lying between them. CDR3 in DNA: TGTGCCAGCAGCTTTCACAGGGAATCGTACACCATATATTTT. Amino acid sequence: CASSFHRESYTIYF.

V is TRBV7-3 and J is TRBJ2-5; 7 bases align to TRBD1. The CDR3 totals 14 residues. The J segment lost 2 bases and the V segment lost 5 bases, leaving 5 bases of the junction unmatched. From germline, CDR1 is SGHTA and CDR2 FQGTGA. The CDR3 is CASSLPGQQETQYF. The CDR3, as DNA: TGTGCCAGCAGCCTGCCGGGACAGCAAGAGACCCAGTACTTC.

J is TRBJ1-2 and V is TRBV15; 7 bases line up with TRBD1. Per the germline V gene, CDR1 is LNHNV and CDR2 is YYDKDF (reference sequence). V lost 0 bases and J lost 4; bases outside the gene matches: 5. There are 15 residues in the CDR3. CDR3 residues: CATSRDKGGGYGYTF. As DNA, the CDR3 is TGTGCCACCAGCAGAGATAAAGGGGGCGGCTATGGCTACACCTTC.

The genes are TRBV21-1 and TRBJ2-2; the table's TRBD1 call for D was not verified on the DNA. TRBV21-1 is termed a pseudogene. CDR3 size: 21 residues. This CDR3 reads CASRTSRDRENRPTNTGELFF. The CDR3 DNA is TGTGCCAGCAGGACGTCCCGGGACAGGGAAAACCGACCCACCAACACCGGGGAGCTGTTTTTT.

V gene TRBV5-1 combines with J gene TRBJ2-1; 7 nucleotides agree with TRBD2. J gave up 7 bases and V 5 bases, and 9 bases lay outside the gene matches. This CDR3 contains 14 residues. Germline CDR1 SGHRS, CDR2 YFSETQ. The CDR3 loop reads CASRRESLQNEQFF. For the CDR3, the DNA is TGCGCCAGCAGGCGGGAGTCCCTCCAAAATGAGCAGTTCTTC.

CDR3 in amino acids: CASNVGLGKTQYF. The CDR3 region has the DNA TGTGCCAGTAACGTGGGGCTGGGGAAGACCCAGTACTTC. V usage is TRBV19 and J usage is TRBJ2-5; TRBD1 might be the D (5 bases). The CDR3 is made up of 13 amino acids. The germline V gene has CDR1 LNHDA and CDR2 SQIVND (reference sequence). V lost 7 bases and J 6 bases, leaving 15 bases between the germline ends.

CDR3: CATRTGSGNTIYF. As DNA, the CDR3 is TGTGCCACCAGAACGGGAAGTGGAAACACCATATATTTT. The chain employs TRBV19 and TRBJ1-3; D remains ambiguous. Trimming removed 10 bases from V and 3 bases from J, with 13 bases in between. Germline V gives CDR1 LNHDA, CDR2 SQIVND (reference sequence). This CDR3 has 13 residues.

The CDR3 loop reads CASSVRDSEQYF. In nucleotides, the CDR3 is TGTGCCAGCAGCGTCCGGGACAGTGAGCAGTACTTC. The chain combines TRBV7-9 with TRBJ2-5; 7 nucleotides match TRBD1. Trimming cost V 5 bases and J 11 bases; bases outside gene matches: 8. The V gene's germline CDR1 is SEHNR and CDR2 FQNEAQ (reference sequence). The CDR3 is made up of 12 amino acids.

V usage is TRBV19 and J usage is TRBJ1-4, with D unclear. CDR1 is LNHDA, CDR2 SQIVND, per germline (reference sequence). The CDR3 sequence is 15 residues long. The V gene lost 11 bases and the J gene lost 5 bases, with 21 bases spanning the gap. DNA for the CDR3: TGTGCCGGCACTAGAGGGCTGCCGCTGAATGAAAAACTGTTTTTT. This codes for CAGTRGLPLNEKLFF.

This clone was recorded only once. This rearrangement joins TRBV11-2 to TRBJ2-2; 7 bases are shared with TRBD2. Germline V gene data show CDR1 as SGHAT and CDR2 as FQNNGV. There are 14 residues in the CDR3. The V gene end was trimmed by 1 base and the J gene end by 5 bases; junction bases not matched to a gene: 1. The CDR3 sequence: CASSLAGGTGELFF. The CDR3, as DNA: TGTGCCAGCAGCTTAGCGGGGGGAACCGGGGAGCTGTTTTTT.

The chain has TRBV28 and TRBJ2-3, with 11 bases matching TRBD2. Looked up from germline, CDR1 is MDHEN and CDR2 is SYDVKM. The CDR3 is 17 amino acids. V lost 5 bases to trimming and J lost 0 bases; unmatched junction nucleotides: 7. The CDR3 region has the DNA TGTGCCAGCAGTCCCCTGATAGCGGGGGGGAGCACAGATACGCAGTATTTT. It is translated as CASSPLIAGGSTDTQYF. The variable domain in full, completed from reference TRBV28 and TRBJ2-3, reads DVKVTQSSRYLVKRTGEKVFLECVQDMDHENMFWYRQDPGLGLRLIYFSYDVKMKEKGDIPEGYSVSREKKERFSLILESASTNQTSMYLCASSPLIAGGSTDTQYFGPGTRLTVL.

V is TRBV27 and J is TRBJ2-5, with TRBD2 as a possible D gene (7 bases). V was pared by 6 bases and J by 4 bases, with 18 bases between. The CDR3 extends over 15 amino acids. Germline lookup yields CDR1 MNHEY and CDR2 SMNVEV (reference sequence). The DNA of the CDR3 is TGTGCCAGCAGGATAGTCGGGGGGCGGGGAGAGACCCAGTACTTC. This sequence encodes CASRIVGGRGETQYF.

This chain connects TRBV6-6 to TRBJ1-2, with 12 bases matching TRBD1. The CDR3 is 14 residues long. In germline, CDR1 is MNHNY, CDR2 SVGAGI (reference sequence). The J segment lost 8 bases and the V segment lost 4 bases, leaving 5 bases of the junction unmatched. CDR3: CASSWGQGAGGYTF. In nucleotides, the CDR3 is TGTGCCAGCAGTTGGGGACAGGGGGCAGGAGGCTACACCTTC.

The J gene is TRBJ2-5, the V gene TRBV5-4; tentatively, D is TRBD2 (7 bases). The V and J ends lost 0 bases and 5 bases respectively, with 14 bases between them. The CDR3 sequence is 15 residues long. The V gene's germline CDR1 is SGHNT and CDR2 YYREEE (reference sequence). CDR3 in amino acids: CASSLAGGGGETQYF. The CDR3 nucleotides read TGTGCCAGCAGCTTGGCGGGGGGCGGAGGGGAGACCCAGTACTTC.

This CDR3 is CASSLEPAGGPTTQYF. CDR3 sequence (DNA): TGTGCCAGCAGCTTAGAACCAGCGGGGGGGCCGACTACGCAGTATTTT. The V gene is TRBV11-2, the J gene TRBJ2-3; 10 bases are shared with TRBD2. Germline CDR1 and CDR2: SGHAT and FQNNGV. The CDR3 sequence is 16 residues long. With V trimmed by 0 bases and J by 8 bases, 8 bases remained unmatched.

The rearrangement uses TRBV15 and TRBJ2-5, with TRBD2 matching over 13 bases. Germline CDR1 is LNHNV and CDR2 is YYDKDF (reference sequence). The CDR3 contains 19 residues. With 3 bases clipped from V and 7 bases from J, the junction kept 17 bases outside the gene matches. The CDR3 DNA reads TGTGCCACCAGCAGGGCCTCGACTAGCGGGGGGCCTTATGGCGGGACCCAGTACTTC. It yields the protein CATSRASTSGGPYGGTQYF. Variable domain in full (rest from reference TRBV15 and TRBJ2-5): DAMVIQNPRYQVTQFGKPVTLSCSQTLNHNVMYWYQQKSSQAPKLLFHYYDKDFNNEADTPDNFQSRRPNTSFCFLDIRSPGLGDTAMYLCATSRASTSGGPYGGTQYFGPGTRLLVL.

This rearrangement joins TRBV5-6 to TRBJ2-5; 12 positions agree with TRBD2. The CDR3 length is 15 residues. Germline V gives CDR1 SGHDT, CDR2 YYEEEE. The V and J ends lost 3 bases and 7 bases, in that order; junction bases with no gene match: 7. CDR3 sequence (DNA): TGTGCCAGCAGCTCTAGCGGGGGGGCCCGCCGGACCCAGTACTTC. This codes for CASSSSGGARRTQYF.

This chain joins TRBV6-5 and TRBJ2-7; D might be TRBD2 (6 bases). V was clipped by 5 bases and J by 1 base, with 15 bases between them. Per germline, CDR1 MNHEY and CDR2 SVGAGI. The CDR3 extends over 15 amino acids. The CDR3 sequence: CASSAPGLGSYEQYF. The CDR3 region has the DNA TGTGCCAGCAGTGCCCCGGGACTGGGTTCCTACGAGCAGTACTTC.

The chain carries TRBV6-5 and TRBJ1-4; 8 bases align to TRBD1. Trimming at V came to 7 bases and at J to 4 bases, leaving 5 bases not matched to a gene. The CDR3 extends over 14 amino acids. Per germline, CDR1 MNHEY and CDR2 SVGAGI. In nucleotides, the CDR3 is TGTGCCAGCAAAATAACAGGGGGTAATGAAAAACTGTTTTTT. Translated: CASKITGGNEKLFF.

This chain uses TRBV7-8 with TRBJ2-2, with D possibly TRBD2 on 6 matching bases. V was clipped by 4 bases and J by 2 bases, with 14 bases between them. CDR1 and CDR2 (germline): SGHVS, FQNEAQ. CDR3 length: 16 residues. Here the CDR3 DNA reads TGTGCCAGCAGCTCTAAGCGGGTGGCAAACACCGGGGAGCTGTTTTTT. As protein: CASSSKRVANTGELFF.

The chain carries TRBV28 and TRBJ2-6, with D possibly being TRBD1 (5 bases). The CDR3 totals 15 residues. V was cut by 3 bases and J by 3 bases, with 9 bases left in between. Germline CDR1 is MDHEN and CDR2 is SYDVKM. CDR3 residues: CASSLPGYGANVLTF. Written as DNA, the CDR3 is TGTGCCAGCAGTTTGCCAGGGTATGGGGCCAACGTCCTGACTTTC.

This chain uses TRBV5-1 with TRBJ2-1; TRBD2 might be the D (5 bases). In germline, CDR1 is SGHRS, CDR2 YFSETQ. V was shortened by 4 bases and J by 4 bases, with 18 bases between the two germline ends. The CDR3 has 16 amino acids. The CDR3 nucleotides are TGCGCCAGCAGCATGCAAAGCGGAGACCCATACAATGAGCAGTTCTTC. Protein product: CASSMQSGDPYNEQFF.

The J gene is TRBJ1-2, the V gene TRBV28, with 7 nucleotides matching TRBD1. The CDR3 consists of 15 residues. CDR1 MDHEN and CDR2 SYDVKM come from the germline V gene. Unmatched junction bases numbered 10, after V lost 1 base and J lost 8 bases. The CDR3 reads CASSLYPGQVGGYTF. In DNA, the CDR3 is TGTGCCAGCAGTTTATACCCCGGACAGGTGGGGGGCTACACCTTC.

V gene TRBV28 combines with J gene TRBJ1-2; the D is unclear. The CDR3 runs 16 residues. Trimming stripped 7 bases from V and 4 bases from J, with 22 bases between. Germline V CDR1 and CDR2: MDHEN, SYDVKM. CDR3 residues: CASTSLGAEGSYGYTF. The CDR3 DNA reads as TGTGCCAGCACCTCCTTGGGCGCCGAAGGGAGCTATGGCTACACCTTC.

The gene calls are TRBV4-1 and TRBJ1-1, with D perhaps matching TRBD1 (6 bases). This CDR3 comprises 15 residues. The V end was cut by 4 bases, the J end by 4 bases, with 16 bases between. Per the germline V gene, CDR1 is MGHRA and CDR2 is YSYEKL. CDR3 DNA sequence: TGCGCCAGCAGCCCACCGGGGGGCGTTGGCACTGAAGCTTTCTTT. Encoded protein: CASSPPGGVGTEAFF.

The chain uses TRBV28 and TRBJ1-6; TRBD1 agrees at 10 bases. Germline CDR1 reads MDHEN; CDR2 reads SYDVKM. The CDR3 contains 14 residues. Losses at the gene ends were 5 bases for V and 10 bases for J; bases not matched to a gene: 5. Written as DNA, the CDR3 is TGTGCCAGCAGTCCGGACAGGGGGGGGTCACCCCTCCACTTT. Protein product: CASSPDRGGSPLHF.

The chain is built from TRBV9 and TRBJ2-7, with D maybe TRBD1 (5 bases). Germline V gene sequence: CDR1 SGDLS, CDR2 YYNGEE. V shed 2 bases and J shed 0 bases, with 6 bases lying between them. CDR3 length: 13 residues. The chain's CDR3 is CASSVGHSYEQYF. In DNA, the CDR3 is TGTGCCAGCAGCGTCGGACACTCCTACGAGCAGTACTTC.

V usage is TRBV4-3 and J usage is TRBJ2-7; 10 bases fit TRBD2. CDR3 length: 17 residues. The junction had 13 bases not matched to a gene; V was cut back by 5 bases and J by 3 bases. Germline CDR1 LGHNA, CDR2 YSLEER. This CDR3 is CASSVGASGSLYYEQYF. DNA of the CDR3: TGCGCCAGCAGCGTTGGGGCTAGCGGGAGCCTCTACTACGAGCAGTACTTC.